Each of the 20 T cell receptor beta chains below was sequenced from the same sample in a study of shared clonotypes between healthy human individuals. Profiled with immunoSEQ multiplex PCR; TCRdb holds only in-frame clones, not every one. The sample yields roughly 450,000 clones, around 79% seen once. Sequencing was performed on PBMCs. Receptors originate from a woman aged 35 to 49 in good health. Some clones in this sample may be carry-over from other donors' samples.

The gene calls are TRBV7-3 and TRBJ1-1; perhaps TRBD1 as D (6 bases). Deletions cut 4 bases from V and 7 bases from J, with 10 bases between. The CDR3 covers 12 residues. CDR1 is SGHTA and CDR2 is FQGTGA in the germline V gene. CDR3 DNA: TGTGCCAGCAGCTCACAGGGAAATGAAGCTTTCTTT. Amino acid sequence: CASSSQGNEAFF.

The V call is TRBV29-1, the J call TRBJ2-1; 9 nucleotides agree with TRBD2. After removal of 2 bases from V and 1 base from J, the junction contained 6 bases not matched to a gene. Germline V gene data show CDR1 as SQVTM and CDR2 as ANQGSEA. There are 16 residues in the CDR3. The CDR3 nucleotides read TGCAGCGTTGAATCTAGCGGGGTCATATCCTACAATGAGCAGTTCTTC. This translates into CSVESSGVISYNEQFF.

The rearrangement joins TRBV29-1 to TRBJ2-5; D perhaps matches TRBD2 (5 bases). From germline, CDR1 is SQVTM and CDR2 ANQGSEA. The V end was cut by 7 bases, the J end by 0 bases, with 15 bases between. The CDR3 runs to 14 residues. The CDR3 nucleotides are TGCAGCGCCGAGGGAGTTAGCGACCAAGAGACCCAGTACTTC. It translates to CSAEGVSDQETQYF.

This clone came up once. The J gene is TRBJ1-1, the V gene TRBV7-2; 9 bases fit TRBD1. Germline-derived CDR1 and CDR2 are SGHTA and FQGNSA. V lost 2 bases, J lost 1 base, and 8 bases stayed unmatched. The CDR3 is 17 amino acids. The CDR3 DNA follows: TGTGCCAGCAGCTTATGGGGGACAGGGCATAGGAACACTGAAGCTTTCTTT. Its translation: CASSLWGTGHRNTEAFF.

The chain has TRBV28 and TRBJ2-4; TRBD1 might be the D (6 bases). This CDR3 is 15 amino acids long. The germline CDR1 and CDR2 sequences are MDHEN and SYDVKM. Deletions cut 2 bases from V and 6 bases from J, with 14 bases between. CDR3 nucleotides: TGTGCCAGCAGTTTAAGGGCCAGGGGTGGAAACATTCAGTACTTC. It specifies CASSLRARGGNIQYF.

This chain uses TRBV6-5 with TRBJ2-2, with 7 positions matching TRBD1. Unmatched junction bases numbered 4, after V lost 5 bases and J lost 4 bases. Germline CDR1 reads MNHEY; CDR2 reads SVGAGI. This CDR3 has 14 residues. The CDR3 is CASSPAGGTGELFF. The CDR3 DNA is TGTGCCAGCAGTCCCGCAGGGGGCACCGGGGAGCTGTTTTTT.

This chain links TRBV10-3 with TRBJ2-5; 7 nucleotides match TRBD1. V lost 6 bases, J lost 4 bases, and 5 bases stayed unmatched. The length of the CDR3 is 13 residues. The germline gives CDR1 ENHRY, CDR2 SYGVKD. The CDR3 bases are TGTGCCATCAGCCGTGACAGGGTAGAGACCCAGTACTTC. It specifies CAISRDRVETQYF.

The chain has TRBV7-2 and TRBJ2-3; 7 bases fit TRBD2. Germline CDR1 is SGHTA and CDR2 is FQGNSA. V shed 6 bases, J shed 6 bases, and the junction held 18 bases outside the gene matches. The CDR3 has 17 residues. The CDR3 coding sequence is TGTGCCAGCAGACAATCCGGGACTACGTCACCCCGGGATACGCAGTATTTT. Its translation is CASRQSGTTSPRDTQYF.

The CDR3 protein is CASSLGTGSAFF. The CDR3 nucleotides read TGTGCCAGCAGCTTAGGGACAGGGTCGGCTTTCTTT. This chain links TRBV11-3 with TRBJ1-1; TRBD1 matches at 8 bases. Germline CDR1 reads SGHNT; CDR2 reads YENEEA. The CDR3 runs to 12 residues. After removal of 1 base from V and 11 bases from J, the junction contained 3 bases not matched to a gene.

This sequence joins TRBV6-1 and TRBJ2-2, with 8 bases aligning to TRBD1. V trimming: 1 base; J trimming: 6 bases; junction bases outside the gene matches: 4. CDR3 size: 15 residues. Per the germline V gene, CDR1 is MNHNS and CDR2 is SASEGT. Here the CDR3 DNA reads TGTGCCAGCAGTGAAGACAGGGGGGTCGCCGGGGAGCTGTTTTTT. Encoded protein: CASSEDRGVAGELFF.

The chain carries TRBV5-6 and TRBJ1-2; D is ambiguous. Germline CDR1 is SGHDT and CDR2 is YYEEEE. The CDR3 is made up of 13 amino acids. V was clipped by 1 base and J by 4 bases, with 8 bases between them. CDR3 in DNA: TGTGCCAGCAGCTTGAAGGCAGGCTATGGCTACACCTTC. Amino acid sequence: CASSLKAGYGYTF.

This clone was seen at least ten times. The V gene is TRBV6-5, the J gene TRBJ2-6; D remains unclear. Germline CDR1 MNHEY, CDR2 SVGAGI. The CDR3 contains 15 residues. V shed 6 bases and J shed 2 bases, with 11 bases lying between them. CDR3 region: CASRSRIAGANVLTF. In DNA, the CDR3 is TGTGCCAGCAGGTCTAGAATCGCTGGGGCCAACGTCCTGACTTTC.

Points on this clone: Other DNA sequences in the same sample also yield this CDR3. The J gene is TRBJ2-6, the V gene TRBV7-3; no clear D gene. The CDR3 totals 13 residues. Germline V gene lookup returns CDR1 SGHTA and CDR2 FQGTGA. V lost 5 bases to trimming and J lost 4 bases, with 6 bases between them. DNA for the CDR3: TGTGCCAGCAGCCCCCCCGGGGCCAACGTCCTGACTTTC. It specifies CASSPPGANVLTF.

This clone occurred once. The V and J genes are TRBV5-4 and TRBJ2-7, with D tentatively TRBD1 (6 bases). CDR1 is SGHNT, CDR2 YYREEE, per germline (reference sequence). The V gene lost 3 bases and the J gene lost 7 bases, with 17 bases spanning the gap. The CDR3 spans 14 residues. The CDR3 region has the DNA TGTGCCAGCAGCTCGGCCTCAGGGGCGGGTGAGCAGTACTTC. This translates into CASSSASGAGEQYF.

The chain combines TRBV30 with TRBJ1-4; D may be TRBD1 (5 bases). Germline V gene lookup returns CDR1 GTSNPN and CDR2 SVGIG (reference sequence). This CDR3 contains 13 residues. Trimming shortened V by 2 bases and J by 5 bases, and 9 bases separated the two germline ends. The CDR3 here is CAWSTQGNEKLFF. The CDR3 coding sequence is TGTGCCTGGAGTACGCAGGGAAATGAAAAACTGTTTTTT.

The chain employs TRBV29-1 and TRBJ2-5, with D uncertain. The J call is uncertain, as TRBJ2-7 better fits the DNA end. The CDR3 totals 13 residues. Germline V gene lookup returns CDR1 SQVTM and CDR2 ANQGSEA. The CDR3 nucleotides are TGCAGCGTTGGCATGGCGGCCACTTACGAGCAGTACTTC. Translation: CSVGMAATYEQYF.

This chain uses TRBV5-1 with TRBJ1-1; D may be TRBD1 (5 bases). The V gene's germline CDR1 is SGHRS and CDR2 YFSETQ. The V and J ends lost 1 base and 4 bases respectively, with 29 bases between them. There are 20 residues in the CDR3. The CDR3 is CASSLRGPSTARGWGTEAFF. CDR3 in DNA: TGCGCCAGCAGCTTGCGAGGCCCCTCCACGGCCCGGGGGTGGGGCACTGAAGCTTTCTTT. Full variable domain (missing parts from reference TRBV5-1 and TRBJ1-1): KAGVTQTPRYLIKTRGQQVTLSCSPISGHRSVSWYQQTPGQGLQFLFEYFSETQRNKGNFPGRFSGRQFSNSRSEMNVSTLELGDSALYLCASSLRGPSTARGWGTEAFFGQGTRLTVV.

V usage is TRBV25-1 and J usage is TRBJ2-7; the D gene is possibly TRBD2 (6 bases). Trimming removed 1 base at V and 6 bases at J, with 10 bases between. CDR1 MGHDK and CDR2 SYGVNS come from the germline V gene. The CDR3 sequence is 13 residues long. The CDR3 sequence is CASSEFGGVEQYF. CDR3 DNA sequence: TGTGCCAGCAGTGAATTTGGAGGGGTCGAGCAGTACTTC.

This sequence joins TRBV28 and TRBJ2-7; the D is unclear. The CDR3 spans 13 residues. Trimming cost V 6 bases and J 2 bases, with 11 bases left between them. Germline V gives CDR1 MDHEN, CDR2 SYDVKM. The CDR3 nucleotides read TGTGCCAGCAGGACGGCGGCAACCTACGAGCAGTACTTC. This encodes CASRTAATYEQYF.

This clone was seen once. The genes are TRBV7-8 and TRBJ2-2; D gene uncertain. V was trimmed by 1 base and J by 6 bases, leaving 21 bases between them. The CDR3 runs 18 residues. In germline, CDR1 is SGHVS, CDR2 FQNEAQ. The CDR3 region is CASSLEGLAVGKPGELFF. The CDR3 DNA sequence: TGTGCCAGCAGCTTAGAGGGTCTCGCGGTTGGGAAACCCGGGGAGCTGTTTTTT.